The 21 T cell receptor beta chains listed next were all sequenced from one sample in a study of blood T cell repertoires in COVID-19. TCRdb's copy holds only in-frame clones and misses some; the assay was immunoSEQ multiplex PCR. The sample has roughly 200,000 clones, 65% to 90% seen once. Material for sequencing was PBMCs or T cells enriched from blood (not recorded which). These receptors were taken from a woman aged 35 to 49 with acute COVID-19.

The rearrangement links TRBV3-1 (or the pseudogene TRBV3-2) to TRBJ2-3; D possibly corresponds to TRBD2 (6 bases). The CDR3 has 13 residues. Trimming took 3 bases from V and 6 from J, leaving 10 bases between them. CDR1 is LGHDT, CDR2 YNNKEL, per germline (reference sequence). CDR3 sequence reads: CASSHGTRDTQYF. The DNA of the CDR3 is TGTGCCAGCAGCCACGGGACTCGCGATACGCAGTATTTT.

J is TRBJ2-1 and V is TRBV7-3; possible D gene TRBD2, 5 bases. The V end was cut by 1 base, the J end by 3 bases, with 22 bases between. The length of the CDR3 is 19 residues. Germline V gives CDR1 SGHTA, CDR2 FQGTGA. The CDR3 spells CASSLKPRDTPGNYNEQFF. The CDR3 nucleotides read TGTGCCAGCAGCTTAAAACCCCGCGACACCCCCGGGAACTACAATGAGCAGTTCTTC.

This clone has just a few counts. The rearrangement uses TRBV3-1 (or the pseudogene TRBV3-2) and TRBJ2-7; 7 bases align to TRBD1. J gave up 6 bases and V 5 bases, and 10 bases lay outside the gene matches. Germline V gene data show CDR1 as LGHDT and CDR2 as YNNKEL (reference sequence). This CDR3 comprises 14 residues. The CDR3 reads CASSAGTESREQYF. The CDR3 DNA is TGTGCCAGCAGCGCCGGGACAGAGTCTCGCGAGCAGTACTTC.

This clone appeared a few times. The CDR3 bases are TGTGCCACCAGTGATTTGGGACAGGGGGGAACGAACACCGGGGAGCTGTTTTTT. Translating gives CATSDLGQGGTNTGELFF. The chain carries TRBV24-1 and TRBJ2-2; 10 positions match TRBD1. V lost 0 bases and J lost 0; bases outside the gene matches: 3. Germline V gene lookup returns CDR1 KGHDR and CDR2 SFDVKD. This CDR3 has 18 amino acids.

The chain carries TRBV5-1 and TRBJ2-6; TRBD2 matches 8 bases. The length of the CDR3 is 19 residues. With 3 bases clipped from V and 0 bases from J, the junction kept 11 bases outside the gene matches. The V gene's germline CDR1 is SGHRS and CDR2 YFSETQ. The DNA for the CDR3 is TGCGCCAGCAGCTCCGGGGGGGGACTCCCAAACTCTGGGGCCAACGTCCTGACTTTC. It codes for CASSSGGGLPNSGANVLTF.

CDR3 coding DNA: TGTGCCAGCAGCGTAGGAGGGGGGGTTGAGACCCAGTACTTC. This translates into CASSVGGGVETQYF. The V gene is TRBV9, the J gene TRBJ2-5, with a possible D match to TRBD2 (7 bases). Germline CDR1 and CDR2: SGDLS and YYNGEE. This CDR3 region has 14 residues. V was shortened by 0 bases and J by 5 bases, with 11 bases between the two germline ends.

The chain uses TRBV10-3 and TRBJ2-7; maybe TRBD1 (6 bases). Trimming took 6 bases from V and 5 from J, leaving 14 bases between them. The CDR3 sequence is 13 residues long. The germline gives CDR1 ENHRY, CDR2 SYGVKD. The CDR3: CAIRETGFHEQYF. The CDR3 DNA sequence: TGTGCCATCAGAGAAACAGGGTTCCACGAGCAGTACTTC.

V usage is TRBV2 and J usage is TRBJ1-2, with D possibly matching TRBD1 (5 bases). CDR1 and CDR2 from the germline V gene are SNHLY and FYNNEI. The V end was cut by 5 bases, the J end by 4 bases, with 8 bases between. The CDR3 contains 12 residues. The chain's CDR3 is CASSLDSYGYTF. The CDR3 nucleotides read TGTGCCAGCAGTCTCGACAGCTATGGCTACACCTTC.

The chain has TRBV5-4 and TRBJ1-2; D gene ambiguous. Germline V gives CDR1 SGHNT, CDR2 YYREEE (reference sequence). Trimming took off 0 bases at V and 8 bases at J, with 14 bases between the two ends. The CDR3 is 14 amino acids. CDR3: CASSLDSVSGGYTF. As DNA, the CDR3 is TGTGCCAGCAGCTTGGACAGCGTCTCGGGGGGCTACACCTTC. The full variable domain, with the rest looked up from reference TRBV5-4 and TRBJ1-2, is ETGVTQSPTHLIKTRGQQVTLRCSSQSGHNTVSWYQQALGQGPQFIFQYYREEENGRGNFPPRFSGLQFPNYSSELNVNALELDDSALYLCASSLDSVSGGYTFGSGTRLTVV.

The gene calls are TRBV7-2 and TRBJ1-1, with D unclear. Germline assignment: CDR1 SGHTA and CDR2 FQGNSA. The ends were cut back, 3 bases at V and 2 bases at J, with 7 bases in the middle. The CDR3 runs to 13 residues. CDR3 DNA sequence: TGTGCCAGCAGCTTGGCGGAAAACACTGAAGCTTTCTTT. Translating it yields CASSLAENTEAFF.

The CDR3 coding sequence is TGTGCCAGCAGCCAAGGCGGGAAAACCGGGGAGCTGTTTTTT. This codes for CASSQGGKTGELFF. This chain joins TRBV3-1 (or the pseudogene TRBV3-2) and TRBJ2-2; a weak D match, TRBD2 (6 bases). This CDR3 spans 14 amino acids. The V gene's germline CDR1 is LGHDT and CDR2 YNNKEL (reference sequence). V dropped 1 base and J dropped 5 bases, with 8 bases sitting between them.

The gene calls are TRBV6-5 and TRBJ1-1; a possible D gene is TRBD1 (6 bases). Between the trimmed V and J ends, which lost 0 bases and 4 bases, there was a span of 9 bases. The CDR3 sequence is 14 residues long. Germline V gene data show CDR1 as MNHEY and CDR2 as SVGAGI. The CDR3 region has the DNA TGTGCCAGCAGTTACTCGGGCAGGGGCACTGAAGCTTTCTTT. This translates into CASSYSGRGTEAFF.

This clone turned up a few times. The chain joins TRBV9 to TRBJ2-1; a possible D gene is TRBD2 (6 bases). The germline CDR1 and CDR2 sequences are SGDLS and YYNGEE. The V and J ends lost 8 bases and 3 bases respectively, with 24 bases between them. The CDR3 is 17 amino acids. Here the CDR3 reads CASTRGAQGPLYNEQFF. The CDR3 nucleotides are TGTGCCAGTACCCGCGGGGCGCAGGGCCCCCTCTACAATGAGCAGTTCTTC.

The genes are TRBV19 and TRBJ2-1; a weak D match, TRBD2 (6 bases). V was pared by 2 bases and J by 5 bases, with 16 bases between. The CDR3 loop spans 16 amino acids. Germline-derived CDR1 and CDR2 are LNHDA and SQIVND (reference sequence). CDR3 bases: TGTGCCAGTAGTATAACAGGAGGGGTTAGGAACAATGAGCAGTTCTTC. Its translation is CASSITGGVRNNEQFF.

The rearrangement links TRBV7-2 to TRBJ1-2; 7 bases map to TRBD1. V shed 1 base and J 4 bases; nucleotides not matched to a gene: 6. Germline CDR1 is SGHTA and CDR2 is FQGNSA. CDR3 length equals 15 residues. In nucleotides, the CDR3 is TGTGCCAGCAGCTTAGGCAGACGGGACAGCTATGGCTACACCTTC. Translation gives CASSLGRRDSYGYTF.

This sequence joins TRBV5-5 and TRBJ1-5, with D possibly TRBD1 on 5 matching bases. Germline CDR1 reads SGHKS; CDR2 reads YYEKEE (reference sequence). V lost 2 bases and J 0 bases, leaving 18 bases between the germline ends. CDR3 size: 18 residues. The CDR3 coding sequence is TGTGCCAGCAGCTTAGGGCCCAGGGAGGGGACTAGCAATCAGCCCCAGCATTTT. This codes for CASSLGPREGTSNQPQHF.

V and J are TRBV25-1 and TRBJ2-1; 7 nucleotides align to TRBD1. Germline CDR1 is MGHDK and CDR2 is SYGVNS. V was pared by 2 bases and J by 2 bases, with 6 bases of the junction left unmatched. This CDR3 region has 16 residues. CDR3 in DNA: TGTGCCAGCAGTGAAGGCGGGCAGGGGGCCTACAATGAGCAGTTCTTC. Residues: CASSEGGQGAYNEQFF. Variable domain in full (rest from reference TRBV25-1 and TRBJ2-1): EADIYQTPRYLVIGTGKKITLECSQTMGHDKMYWYQQDPGMELHLIHYSYGVNSTEKGDLSSESTVSRIRTEHFPLTLESARPSHTSQYLCASSEGGQGAYNEQFFGPGTRLTVL.

The rearrangement links TRBV19 to TRBJ2-3; no clear D. Trimming stripped 7 bases from V and 7 bases from J, with 18 bases between. The CDR3 has 14 amino acids. Germline lookup yields CDR1 LNHDA and CDR2 SQIVND (reference sequence). CDR3 protein: CASTSVSDSYTQYF. The DNA of the CDR3 is TGTGCCAGTACGTCGGTCAGTGACTCTTATACGCAGTATTTT.

This chain connects TRBV12-5 to TRBJ2-5; 8 positions agree with TRBD1. The CDR3 has 15 amino acids. The V segment lost 4 bases and the J segment 1 base; nucleotides outside the gene matches: 5. CDR1 and CDR2 from the germline V gene are LGHNT and FRNRAP. The CDR3 sequence: CASGSGQVSQETQYF. As DNA, the CDR3 is TGTGCTAGTGGTTCGGGACAGGTCTCCCAAGAGACCCAGTACTTC.

This chain uses TRBV4-1 with TRBJ1-4; TRBD1 matches at 7 bases. CDR1 and CDR2 (germline): MGHRA, YSYEKL. With V trimmed by 1 base and J by 8 bases, 4 bases remained unmatched. The CDR3 contains 14 residues. This chain's CDR3 is CASSQVGQREKLFF. Written as DNA, the CDR3 is TGCGCCAGCAGCCAAGTGGGACAGAGAGAAAAACTGTTTTTT.

The chain recombines TRBV5-6 with TRBJ2-5, with D possibly TRBD2 on 6 matching bases. The CDR3 is made up of 14 amino acids. Trimming cost V 1 base and J 3 bases, with 10 bases left between them. Germline lookup yields CDR1 SGHDT and CDR2 YYEEEE. CDR3 sequence: CASSLIGGEETQYF. The CDR3 nucleotides are TGTGCCAGCAGCTTGATCGGAGGGGAAGAGACCCAGTACTTC. The full variable domain, rest sourced from reference TRBV5-6 and TRBJ2-5, is DAGVTQSPTHLIKTRGQQVTLRCSPKSGHDTVSWYQQALGQGPQFIFQYYEEEERQRGNFPDRFSGHQFPNYSSELNVNALLLGDSALYLCASSLIGGEETQYFGPGTRLLVL.